This TCR beta chain was sequenced in a study of lymphopenia after photon versus proton radiotherapy. Study-level points and caveats: After lymphocyte nadir, photon-treated repertoires showed oligoclonal expansion, especially CD8+ Temra.

About this clone itself: The antigen is undetermined.

The data were produced by immunoSEQ multiplex PCR, yet TCRdb's version contains in-frame clones alone and is incomplete. Found here are approximately 66,000 clones, around 86% of them singletons; the top ten hold approximately 2.2%. The source is a middle-aged man with gastric cancer. Sequencing was performed on peripheral blood, taken from a patient treated with photon-based radiotherapy.

The CDR3 coding sequence is TGTGCCAGCAGCCCTGGGTACGATAGCGGGGCCGGCGGGCAGTTCTTC. It codes for CASSPGYDSGAGGQFF. This chain uses TRBV2 with TRBJ2-1; TRBD2 agrees at 8 bases. CDR3 size: 16 residues. The V and J ends lost 6 bases and 12 bases, in that order; junction bases with no gene match: 19. The V gene's germline CDR1 is SNHLY and CDR2 FYNNEI.